This TCR beta chain came from a study of shared clonotypes between healthy human individuals. This clone was seen only a few times. Original processing notes: Filtering differed because ImmunoSEQ produced junction-only sequences that carried no quality scores. Data came from immunoSEQ multiplex PCR; TCRdb stores just in-frame clones and leaves some out. The V and J calls and the clone size are those of that table, but D and trimming were determined from the DNA. The sample lists around 500,000 clones, around 80% seen once, with approximately 12% in the top ten. The length of the CDR3 is 16 residues. Trimming left V 0 bases short and J 3 bases short, with 13 bases between. Germline CDR1 and CDR2: SGHRS and YFSETQ.

Sequences were obtained from PBMCs. The chain couples TRBV5-1 to TRBJ1-5; D possibly corresponds to TRBD1 (5 bases). This clonotype originated in a middle-aged woman in good health. Some clones in this sample may be carry-over from other donors' samples. DNA of the CDR3: TGCGCCAGCAGCTTGGGGGGGGACCCCGCCAATCAGCCCCAGCATTTT. It is translated as CASSLGGDPANQPQHF.